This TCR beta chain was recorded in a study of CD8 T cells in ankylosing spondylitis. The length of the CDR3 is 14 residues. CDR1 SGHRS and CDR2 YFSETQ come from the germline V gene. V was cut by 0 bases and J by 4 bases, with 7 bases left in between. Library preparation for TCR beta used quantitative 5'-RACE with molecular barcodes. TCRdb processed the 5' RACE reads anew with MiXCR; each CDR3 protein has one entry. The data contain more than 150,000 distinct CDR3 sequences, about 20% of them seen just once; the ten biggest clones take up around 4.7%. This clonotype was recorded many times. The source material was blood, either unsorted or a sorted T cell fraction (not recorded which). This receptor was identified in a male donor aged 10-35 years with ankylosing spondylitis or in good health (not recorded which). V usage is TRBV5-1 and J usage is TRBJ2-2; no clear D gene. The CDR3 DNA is TGCGCCAGCAGCTTGGGGTCCGGCACCGGGGAGCTGTTTTTT. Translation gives CASSLGSGTGELFF.